The next 21 T cell receptor beta chains were all read from a single sample in a study of identical twins. TCRdb re-called the 5' RACE reads through MiXCR, storing one row per CDR3 protein. The sample shows some 440,000 distinct CDR3 sequences, about 24% of them seen only once. In addition, the sample was reused for a study of T cells expressing NK-cell markers.

What was sequenced was CD4+ T cells sorted from blood. All receptors come from a woman aged 18-35 years in good health.

V gene TRBV2 combines with J gene TRBJ1-2; 7 positions match TRBD1. Germline V gene sequence: CDR1 SNHLY, CDR2 FYNNEI. J gave up 2 bases and V 6 bases, and 3 bases lay outside the gene matches. The CDR3 has 13 amino acids. CDR3 nucleotides: TGTGCCAGCAGACGGGGACAGAACTATGGCTACACCTTC. It is translated as CASRRGQNYGYTF.

This clonotype was observed a few times. The V gene is TRBV6-1, the J gene TRBJ2-2; D remains unclear. V was cut by 2 bases and J by 0 bases, with 10 bases left in between. Germline CDR1 MNHNS, CDR2 SASEGT. The CDR3 extends over 16 amino acids. CDR3 nucleotide sequence: TGTGCCAGCAGTGAAATGCCCACCGCGAACACCGGGGAGCTGTTTTTT. This translates into CASSEMPTANTGELFF.

This clonotype was found a few times. J is TRBJ2-5 and V is TRBV29-1, with 7 bases aligning to TRBD2. After removal of 4 bases from V and 7 bases from J, the junction contained 15 bases not matched to a gene. The CDR3 consists of 15 residues. Germline values: CDR1 SQVTM, CDR2 ANQGSEA. CDR3 sequence (DNA): TGCAGCGTTGTCCTCGGGGGACTACCGATGGGGACCCAGTACTTC. Its protein product is CSVVLGGLPMGTQYF.

This chain links TRBV2 with TRBJ1-1, with D uncertain. Looked up from germline, CDR1 is SNHLY and CDR2 is FYNNEI. Trimming pared 7 bases from V and 11 bases from J, leaving 14 bases between. The CDR3 contains 11 residues. The CDR3 coding sequence is TGTGCCAGCAACCTCGTTGTGGGGGCTTTCTTT. This encodes CASNLVVGAFF. Full variable domain (rest looked up from reference TRBV2 and TRBJ1-1): EPEVTQTPSHQVTQMGQEVILRCVPISNHLYFYWYRQILGQKVEFLVSFYNNEISEKSEIFDDQFSVERPDGSNFTLKIRSTKLEDSAMYFCASNLVVGAFFGQGTRLTVV.

This rearrangement joins TRBV12-3 or TRBV12-4 to TRBJ2-7, with 7 positions matching TRBD2. This CDR3 has 14 residues. J gave up 1 base and V 3 bases, and 3 bases lay outside the gene matches. The CDR3 DNA reads as TGTGCCAGCAGTTTGTTGGGGGGGTCCTACGAGCAGTACTTC. Translation: CASSLLGGSYEQYF.

V and J are TRBV7-9 and TRBJ2-7; TRBD2 matches 9 bases. V lost 4 bases to trimming and J lost 3 bases; unmatched junction nucleotides: 1. CDR1 and CDR2 from the germline V gene are SEHNR and FQNEAQ (reference sequence). This CDR3 has 13 residues. The chain's CDR3 is CASSSSGNYEQYF. The CDR3 nucleotides are TGTGCCAGCAGCTCTAGCGGGAACTACGAGCAGTACTTC.

The rearrangement joins TRBV5-8 to TRBJ2-1; 13 bases align to TRBD2. After removal of 5 bases from V and 9 bases from J, the junction contained 8 bases not matched to a gene. The CDR3 covers 15 residues. Per the germline V gene, CDR1 is SGHTS and CDR2 is YDEGEE. Here the CDR3 DNA reads TGTGCCAGCAGTAGACTAGCGGGGGGTTCCCTTGAGCAGTTCTTC. Protein product: CASSRLAGGSLEQFF.

This clonotype has a handful of counts. V and J are TRBV11-2 and TRBJ2-7; no clear D gene. V lost 2 bases to trimming and J lost 2 bases, with 7 bases between them. The CDR3 contains 13 residues. Germline V gene data show CDR1 as SGHAT and CDR2 as FQNNGV. As DNA, the CDR3 is TGTGCCAGCAGCTTATTACATACCTACGAGCAGTACTTC. It yields the protein CASSLLHTYEQYF.

This chain uses TRBV7-9 with TRBJ2-5, with no clear D. The CDR3 length is 16 residues. Trimming removed 5 bases from V and 4 bases from J, with 20 bases in between. Germline CDR1 and CDR2: SEHNR and FQNEAQ (reference sequence). CDR3 nucleotide sequence: TGTGCCAGCAGCCTGAGGAGCCCTTTAACGGGAGAGACCCAGTACTTC. It specifies CASSLRSPLTGETQYF.

This clonotype turned up a few times. The rearrangement uses TRBV28 and TRBJ1-2; tentatively, D is TRBD1 (6 bases). Germline lookup yields CDR1 MDHEN and CDR2 SYDVKM. The CDR3 totals 15 residues. Trimming removed 6 bases at V and 4 bases at J, with 18 bases between. CDR3 DNA sequence: TGTGCCAGCAGCCTGATCGGAACAGGGATCTATGGCTACACCTTC. This encodes CASSLIGTGIYGYTF.

This clonotype has just a few counts. This chain joins TRBV20-1 and TRBJ1-4; possible D gene TRBD1, 6 bases. The CDR3 length is 14 residues. The germline CDR1 and CDR2 sequences are DFQATT and SNEGSKA (reference sequence). V lost 6 bases and J lost 6, with 17 bases in between. CDR3 protein: CSARDRRKDEKLFF. Written as DNA, the CDR3 is TGCAGTGCCCGAGACAGGAGGAAAGATGAAAAACTGTTTTTT.

This clonotype has only a few counts. V and J are TRBV6-1 and TRBJ1-4, with D possibly being TRBD1 (5 bases). Germline-derived CDR1 and CDR2 are MNHNS and SASEGT. Trimming cost V 6 bases and J 4 bases, with 12 bases left between them. This CDR3 has 14 amino acids. The CDR3 DNA reads TGTGCCAGCAGACCAGGGAGTTTTAATGAAAAACTGTTTTTT. It encodes CASRPGSFNEKLFF.

The V and J genes are TRBV2 and TRBJ2-7, with D tentatively TRBD1 (5 bases). Trimming removed 8 bases from V and 0 bases from J, with 14 bases in between. Germline CDR1 reads SNHLY; CDR2 reads FYNNEI. This CDR3 has 14 amino acids. CDR3 protein: CASGLDTSSYEQYF. For the CDR3, the DNA is TGTGCCAGCGGCTTGGACACCTCCTCCTACGAGCAGTACTTC.

V and J are TRBV7-2 and TRBJ2-1; D is ambiguous. Germline CDR1 reads SGHTA; CDR2 reads FQGNSA. The CDR3 is 14 amino acids. V was cut by 4 bases and J by 6 bases, with 13 bases left in between. The CDR3 coding sequence is TGTGCCAGCAGCTCCGTATCCTGGGGCAATGAGCAGTTCTTC. Translating it yields CASSSVSWGNEQFF. The complete variable domain, with remaining parts taken from reference TRBV7-2 and TRBJ2-1, reads GAGVSQSPSNKVTEKGKDVELRCDPISGHTALYWYRQSLGQGLEFLIYFQGNSAPDKSGLPSDRFSAERTGGSVSTLTIQRTQQEDSAVYLCASSSVSWGNEQFFGPGTRLTVL.

This clonotype showed up just a few times. V usage is TRBV7-2 and J usage is TRBJ1-5; no reliable D call. This CDR3 has 14 residues. Per the germline V gene, CDR1 is SGHTA and CDR2 is FQGNSA. V was cut by 0 bases and J by 9 bases, with 12 bases left in between. The CDR3 sequence: CASSLAGRYTPQHF. In DNA form, the CDR3 reads TGTGCCAGCAGCTTAGCTGGGCGGTATACGCCCCAGCATTTT.

CDR3 region: CASSLNGSPYNEQFF. The CDR3 DNA follows: TGTGCCAGCAGTTTAAACGGGAGTCCCTACAATGAGCAGTTCTTC. The chain recombines TRBV12-3 or TRBV12-4 with TRBJ2-1; D is perhaps TRBD2 (6 bases). The CDR3 totals 15 residues. V was clipped by 2 bases and J by 2 bases, with 10 bases between them.

The chain links TRBV12-3 or TRBV12-4 to TRBJ1-2; weak D call: TRBD1 (6 bases). The CDR3 totals 14 residues. V lost 5 bases and J lost 2, with 12 bases in between. The CDR3 sequence is CASSPYTGNYGYTF. The CDR3 region has the DNA TGTGCCAGCAGTCCCTATACAGGGAACTATGGCTACACCTTC.

The chain recombines TRBV7-3 with TRBJ2-3; D is undetermined. V lost 2 bases and J 10 bases, leaving 10 bases between the germline ends. CDR1 and CDR2 (germline): SGHTA, FQGTGA. This CDR3 spans 12 amino acids. The CDR3 protein is CASSLDSPPQYF. In DNA, the CDR3 is TGTGCCAGCAGCTTAGACTCACCGCCGCAGTATTTT. The complete variable domain, with remaining parts taken from reference TRBV7-3 and TRBJ2-3, reads GAGVSQTPSNKVTEKGKYVELRCDPISGHTALYWYRQSLGQGPEFLIYFQGTGAADDSGLPNDRFFAVRPEGSVSTLKIQRTERGDSAVYLCASSLDSPPQYFGPGTRLTVL.

There are a few counts of this clonotype. This chain connects TRBV6-1 to TRBJ1-2; TRBD1 aligns across 8 bases. The CDR3 covers 15 residues. V lost 3 bases and J lost 5; bases outside the gene matches: 8. Germline CDR1 is MNHNS and CDR2 is SASEGT. The CDR3 region has the DNA TGTGCCAGCAGTGACCTCGGGACAGGCTTATATGGCTACACCTTC. Protein product: CASSDLGTGLYGYTF.

This clonotype was found a few times. The gene calls are TRBV7-2 and TRBJ1-3; a possible D gene is TRBD1 (6 bases). Germline V gene data show CDR1 as SGHTA and CDR2 as FQGNSA. V was trimmed by 5 bases and J by 7 bases, leaving 12 bases between them. The CDR3 has 13 residues. The CDR3 DNA is TGTGCCAGCAGCCCACAGGGAGGGAACACCATATATTTT. Its protein is CASSPQGGNTIYF. The full variable domain, with the rest looked up from reference TRBV7-2 and TRBJ1-3, is GAGVSQSPSNKVTEKGKDVELRCDPISGHTALYWYRQSLGQGLEFLIYFQGNSAPDKSGLPSDRFSAERTGGSVSTLTIQRTQQEDSAVYLCASSPQGGNTIYFGEGSWLTVV.

This clonotype was seen a handful of times. This chain connects TRBV28 to TRBJ1-1; 9 bases fit TRBD1. CDR3 length equals 14 residues. The ends lost 10 bases at V and 5 bases at J; junction bases unmatched: 11. Looked up from germline, CDR1 is MDHEN and CDR2 is SYDVKM. CDR3 in DNA: TGTGCCACCCTGACCGGGACAGGGTGGACTGAAGCTTTCTTT. It encodes CATLTGTGWTEAFF.